This entry is about one T cell receptor beta chain. The sample comes from a study of blood T cell repertoires in COVID-19. Study at large: COVID-19 samples from acute and convalescent phases originated in the United States, Italy and Spain.

Authors' analysis steps: For nucleated cells, counts were estimated from reference gene primer amplification. Only in-frame clones appear in the TCRdb table, and some are missing; sequencing was by immunoSEQ multiplex PCR. That table is the source of V, J and clone size, and D and trimming were worked out from the DNA. The table lists around 99,000 clones, over 70% of them singletons. Trimming removed 0 bases from V and 3 bases from J; junction bases left unmatched: 8. CDR1 MGHRA and CDR2 YSYEKL come from the germline V gene. The CDR3 spans 17 residues. This clonotype was sampled from a woman in her forties or fifties with acute or convalescent COVID-19. The genes are TRBV4-1 and TRBJ2-1; 7 bases align to TRBD1. Sequencing used peripheral blood. The CDR3 DNA reads TGCGCCAGCAGCCAAGATAAGGACAGGCCAAACTACAATGAGCAGTTCTTC. This codes for CASSQDKDRPNYNEQFF.